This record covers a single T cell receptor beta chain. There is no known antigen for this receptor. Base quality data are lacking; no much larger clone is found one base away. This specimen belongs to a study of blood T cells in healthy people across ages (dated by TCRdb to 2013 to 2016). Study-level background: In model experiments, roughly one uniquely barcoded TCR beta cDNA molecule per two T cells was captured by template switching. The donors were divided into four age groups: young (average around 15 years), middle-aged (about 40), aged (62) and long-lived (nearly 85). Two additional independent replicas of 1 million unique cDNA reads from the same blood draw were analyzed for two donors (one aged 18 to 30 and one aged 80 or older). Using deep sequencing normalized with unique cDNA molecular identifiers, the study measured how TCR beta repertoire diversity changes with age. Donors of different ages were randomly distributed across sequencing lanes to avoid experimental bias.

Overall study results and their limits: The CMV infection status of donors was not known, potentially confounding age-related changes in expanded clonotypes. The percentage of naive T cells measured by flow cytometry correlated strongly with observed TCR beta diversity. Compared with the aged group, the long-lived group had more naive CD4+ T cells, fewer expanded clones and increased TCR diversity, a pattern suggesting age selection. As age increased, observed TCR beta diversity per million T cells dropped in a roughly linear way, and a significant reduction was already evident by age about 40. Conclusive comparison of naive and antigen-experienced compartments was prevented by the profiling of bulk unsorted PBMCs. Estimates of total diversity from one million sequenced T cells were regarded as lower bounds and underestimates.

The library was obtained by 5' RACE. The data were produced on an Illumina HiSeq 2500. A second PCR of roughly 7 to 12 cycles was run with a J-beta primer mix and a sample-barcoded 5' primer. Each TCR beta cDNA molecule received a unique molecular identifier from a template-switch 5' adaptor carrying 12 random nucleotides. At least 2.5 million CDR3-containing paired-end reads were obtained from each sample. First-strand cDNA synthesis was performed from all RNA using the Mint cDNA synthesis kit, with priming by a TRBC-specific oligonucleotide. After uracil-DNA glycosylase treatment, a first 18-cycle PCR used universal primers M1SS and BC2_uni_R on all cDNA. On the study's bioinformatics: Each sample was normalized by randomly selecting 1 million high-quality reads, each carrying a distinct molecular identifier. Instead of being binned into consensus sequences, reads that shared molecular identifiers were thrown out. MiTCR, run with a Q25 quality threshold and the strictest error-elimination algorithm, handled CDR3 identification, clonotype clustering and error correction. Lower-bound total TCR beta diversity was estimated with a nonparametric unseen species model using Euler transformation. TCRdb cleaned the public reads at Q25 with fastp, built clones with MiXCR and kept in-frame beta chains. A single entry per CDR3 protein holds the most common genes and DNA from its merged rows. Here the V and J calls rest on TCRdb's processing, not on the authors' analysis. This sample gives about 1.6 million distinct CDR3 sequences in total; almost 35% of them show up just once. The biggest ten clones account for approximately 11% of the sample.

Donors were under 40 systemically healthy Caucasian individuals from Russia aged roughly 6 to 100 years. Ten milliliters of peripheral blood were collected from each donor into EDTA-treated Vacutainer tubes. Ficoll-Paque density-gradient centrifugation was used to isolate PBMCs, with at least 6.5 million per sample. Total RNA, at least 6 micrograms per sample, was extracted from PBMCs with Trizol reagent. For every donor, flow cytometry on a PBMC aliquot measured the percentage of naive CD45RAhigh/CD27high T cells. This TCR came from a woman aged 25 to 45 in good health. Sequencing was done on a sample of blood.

The CDR3 loop reads CASSPPAREETQYF. The nucleotide sequence reads TGTGCCAGCAGCCCGCCGGCGAGGGAGGAGACCCAGTACTTC. The sequence is built from TRBV3-1 and TRBJ2-5; possibly the D gene is TRBD2, per 5 matching bases. The cysteine opens and the phenylalanine closes a CDR3 of 14 amino acids. Only CDR3 DNA remains: 42 bases, in frame from the first base. As encoded in the germline V gene (reference sequence), CDR1 is LGHDT while CDR2 is YNNKEL. V is shortened by 4 bases, J by 5 bases, and the region joining them spans 14 bases.